The 2 T cell receptor beta chains given below trace back to one sample, sequenced in a study of cytomegalovirus exposure and HLA in healthy donors. Sequencing used immunoSEQ multiplex PCR; TCRdb keeps in-frame clones, though not all of them. The sample shows over 60,000 clones, roughly 94% of them seen only once. Sequencing was carried out using PBMCs. The receptor set was obtained from a man younger than 35 in good health and CMV-seropositive.

The chain recombines TRBV7-2 with TRBJ2-5; 7 bases map to TRBD2. Looked up from germline, CDR1 is SGHTA and CDR2 is FQGNSA. Germline trimming cut 4 bases from V and 2 bases from J; bases unmatched to any gene: 7. This CDR3 is built from 15 residues. The CDR3 reads CASSSGWGGQETQYF. The DNA for the CDR3 is TGTGCCAGCAGCTCGGGTTGGGGGGGACAAGAGACCCAGTACTTC.

This sequence joins TRBV2 and TRBJ2-4; 10 nucleotides line up with TRBD1. V shed 7 bases and J 7 bases; nucleotides not matched to a gene: 4. Germline values: CDR1 SNHLY, CDR2 FYNNEI. CDR3 length: 13 amino acids. CDR3 nucleotide sequence: TGTGCCAGCACTGGGACAGGGGTGAACATTCAGTACTTC. Encoded protein: CASTGTGVNIQYF.